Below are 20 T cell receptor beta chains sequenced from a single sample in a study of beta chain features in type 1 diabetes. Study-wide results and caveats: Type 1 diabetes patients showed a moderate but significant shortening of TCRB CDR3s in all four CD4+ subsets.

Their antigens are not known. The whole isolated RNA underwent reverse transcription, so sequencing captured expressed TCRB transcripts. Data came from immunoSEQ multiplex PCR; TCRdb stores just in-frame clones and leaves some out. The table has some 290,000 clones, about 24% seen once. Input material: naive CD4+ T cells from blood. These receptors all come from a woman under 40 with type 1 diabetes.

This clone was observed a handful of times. Here the CDR3 reads CASSVRTGQGKETQYF. DNA of the CDR3: TGTGCCAGCAGTGTGAGGACCGGACAGGGGAAAGAGACCCAGTACTTC. The genes are TRBV2 and TRBJ2-5; TRBD1 matches at 9 bases. Germline V gene data show CDR1 as SNHLY and CDR2 as FYNNEI. Germline trimming cut 4 bases from V and 3 bases from J; bases unmatched to any gene: 9. The length of the CDR3 is 16 residues.

CDR3 protein: CSVERQGSWYGYTF. CDR3 coding DNA: TGCAGCGTTGAACGACAGGGAAGTTGGTATGGCTACACCTTC. The rearrangement uses TRBV29-1 and TRBJ1-2, with TRBD1 matching over 7 bases. In germline, CDR1 is SQVTM, CDR2 ANQGSEA. CDR3 size: 14 residues. V lost 2 bases, J lost 5 bases, and 8 bases stayed unmatched.

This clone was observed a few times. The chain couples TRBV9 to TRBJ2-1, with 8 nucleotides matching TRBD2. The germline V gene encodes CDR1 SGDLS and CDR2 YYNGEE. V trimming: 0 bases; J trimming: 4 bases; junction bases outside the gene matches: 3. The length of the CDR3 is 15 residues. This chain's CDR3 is CASSVEPSGYNEQFF. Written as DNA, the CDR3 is TGTGCCAGCAGCGTAGAGCCTAGCGGGTACAATGAGCAGTTCTTC.

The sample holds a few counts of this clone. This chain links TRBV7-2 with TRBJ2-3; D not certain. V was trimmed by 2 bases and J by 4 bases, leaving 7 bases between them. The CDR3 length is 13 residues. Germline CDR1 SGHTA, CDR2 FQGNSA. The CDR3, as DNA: TGTGCCAGCAGCTTAAATGGGCCAGATACGCAGTATTTT. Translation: CASSLNGPDTQYF.

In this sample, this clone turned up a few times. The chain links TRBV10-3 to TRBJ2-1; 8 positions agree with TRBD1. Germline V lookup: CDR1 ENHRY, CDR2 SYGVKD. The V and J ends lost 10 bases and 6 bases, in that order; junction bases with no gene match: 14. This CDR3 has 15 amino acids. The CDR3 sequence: CATVDPGQGFNEQFF. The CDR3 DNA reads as TGTGCCACCGTCGACCCCGGACAGGGATTCAATGAGCAGTTCTTC.

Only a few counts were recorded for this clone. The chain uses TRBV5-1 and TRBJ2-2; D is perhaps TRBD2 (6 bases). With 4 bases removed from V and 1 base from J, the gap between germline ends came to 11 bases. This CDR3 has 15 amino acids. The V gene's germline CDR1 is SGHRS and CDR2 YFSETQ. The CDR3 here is CASSGAGLNTGELFF. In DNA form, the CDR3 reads TGCGCCAGCAGCGGAGCGGGCTTGAACACCGGGGAGCTGTTTTTT.

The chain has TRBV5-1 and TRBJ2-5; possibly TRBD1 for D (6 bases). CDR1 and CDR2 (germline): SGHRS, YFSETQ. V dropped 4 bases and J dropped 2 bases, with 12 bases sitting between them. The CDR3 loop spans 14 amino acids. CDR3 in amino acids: CASSPGGQQETQYF. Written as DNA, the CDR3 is TGCGCCAGCAGCCCTGGGGGACAACAAGAGACCCAGTACTTC. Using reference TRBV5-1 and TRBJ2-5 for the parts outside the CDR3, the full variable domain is KAGVTQTPRYLIKTRGQQVTLSCSPISGHRSVSWYQQTPGQGLQFLFEYFSETQRNKGNFPGRFSGRQFSNSRSEMNVSTLELGDSALYLCASSPGGQQETQYFGPGTRLLVL.

The CDR3 bases are TGTGCCAGCAGCTTGGGGACTAGCGGCTACAATGAGCAGTTCTTC. This encodes CASSLGTSGYNEQFF. The J gene is TRBJ2-1, the V gene TRBV5-4; TRBD2 matches at 10 bases. Germline V gives CDR1 SGHNT, CDR2 YYREEE (reference sequence). V lost 0 bases and J lost 3; bases outside the gene matches: 0. This CDR3 is built from 15 residues.

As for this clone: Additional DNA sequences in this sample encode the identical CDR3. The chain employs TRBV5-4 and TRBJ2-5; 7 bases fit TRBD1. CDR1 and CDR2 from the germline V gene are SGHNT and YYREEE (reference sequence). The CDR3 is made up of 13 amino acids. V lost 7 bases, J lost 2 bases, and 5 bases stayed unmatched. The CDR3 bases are TGTGCCAGCTCCCGGGACAGTCAAGAGACCCAGTACTTC. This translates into CASSRDSQETQYF.

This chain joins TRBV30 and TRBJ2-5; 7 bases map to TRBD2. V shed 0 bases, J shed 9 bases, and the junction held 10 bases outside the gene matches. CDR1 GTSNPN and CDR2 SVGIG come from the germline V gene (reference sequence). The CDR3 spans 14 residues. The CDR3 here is CAWSVEWAGASQYF. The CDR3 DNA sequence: TGTGCCTGGAGTGTTGAGTGGGCGGGAGCTTCCCAGTACTTC.

CDR3 sequence reads: CASGLLAAQNIQYF. The CDR3 DNA reads as TGTGCTAGTGGTTTACTAGCGGCCCAAAACATTCAGTACTTC. V is TRBV12-5 and J is TRBJ2-4, with 8 bases aligning to TRBD2. The V segment lost 3 bases and the J segment 5 bases; nucleotides outside the gene matches: 3. This CDR3 is built from 14 residues. Germline lookup yields CDR1 LGHNT and CDR2 FRNRAP.

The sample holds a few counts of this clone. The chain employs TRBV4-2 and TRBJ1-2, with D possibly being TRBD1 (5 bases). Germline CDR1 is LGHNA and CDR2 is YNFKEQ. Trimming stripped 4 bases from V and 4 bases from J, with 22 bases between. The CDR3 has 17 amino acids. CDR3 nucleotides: TGTGCCAGCAGCCCCGGGAAGGCGGGGCCATCCCTCTATGGCTACACCTTC. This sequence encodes CASSPGKAGPSLYGYTF.

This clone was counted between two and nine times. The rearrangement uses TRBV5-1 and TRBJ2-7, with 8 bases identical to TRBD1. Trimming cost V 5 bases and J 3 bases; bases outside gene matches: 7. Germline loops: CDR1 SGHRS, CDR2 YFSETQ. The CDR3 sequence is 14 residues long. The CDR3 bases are TGCGCCAGCAGGACAGGGGCGTCGATCTACGAGCAGTACTTC. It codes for CASRTGASIYEQYF.

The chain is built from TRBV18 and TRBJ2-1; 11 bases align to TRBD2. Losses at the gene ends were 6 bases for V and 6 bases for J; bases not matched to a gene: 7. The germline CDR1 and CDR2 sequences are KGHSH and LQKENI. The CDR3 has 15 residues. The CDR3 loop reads CASSPGTSGRNEQFF. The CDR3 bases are TGTGCCAGCTCCCCCGGGACTAGCGGACGCAATGAGCAGTTCTTC.

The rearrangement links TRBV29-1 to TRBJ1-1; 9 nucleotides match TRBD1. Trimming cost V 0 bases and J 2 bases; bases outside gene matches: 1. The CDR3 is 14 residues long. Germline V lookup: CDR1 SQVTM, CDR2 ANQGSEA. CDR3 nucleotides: TGCAGCGTTGAAGAACAGGGGGCCAACACTGAAGCTTTCTTT. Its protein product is CSVEEQGANTEAFF.

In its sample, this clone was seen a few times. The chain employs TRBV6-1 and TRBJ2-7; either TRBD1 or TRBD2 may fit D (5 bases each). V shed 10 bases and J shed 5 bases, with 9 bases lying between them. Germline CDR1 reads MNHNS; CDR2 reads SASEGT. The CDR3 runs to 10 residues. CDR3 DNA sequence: TGTGCCACCAGGGAGAACGAGCAGTACTTC. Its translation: CATRENEQYF.

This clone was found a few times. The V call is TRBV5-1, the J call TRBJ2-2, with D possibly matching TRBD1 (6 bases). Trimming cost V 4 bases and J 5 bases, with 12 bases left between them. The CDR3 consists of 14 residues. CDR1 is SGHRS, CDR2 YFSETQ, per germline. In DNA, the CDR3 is TGCGCCAGCAGCCCTGGACAGATTACCGGGGAGCTGTTTTTT. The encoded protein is CASSPGQITGELFF.

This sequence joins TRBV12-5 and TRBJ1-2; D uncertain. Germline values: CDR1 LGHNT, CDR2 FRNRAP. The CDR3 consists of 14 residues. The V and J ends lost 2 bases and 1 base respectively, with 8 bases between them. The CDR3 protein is CASGLYTSNYGYTF. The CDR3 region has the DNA TGTGCTAGTGGTTTGTACACAAGTAACTATGGCTACACCTTC.

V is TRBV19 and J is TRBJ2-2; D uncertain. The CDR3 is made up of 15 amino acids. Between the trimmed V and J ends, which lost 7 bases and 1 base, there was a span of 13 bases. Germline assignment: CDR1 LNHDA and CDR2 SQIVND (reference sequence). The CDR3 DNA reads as TGTGCCAGTACCCTAGGTCCTAGGAACACCGGGGAGCTGTTTTTT. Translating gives CASTLGPRNTGELFF.

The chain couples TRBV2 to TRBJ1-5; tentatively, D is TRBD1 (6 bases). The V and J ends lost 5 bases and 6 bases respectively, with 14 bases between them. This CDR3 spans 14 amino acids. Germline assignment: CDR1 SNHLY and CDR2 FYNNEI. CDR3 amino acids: CASSTDRLRQPQHF. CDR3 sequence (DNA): TGTGCCAGCAGTACCGACAGGCTTCGTCAGCCCCAGCATTTT.